The T cell receptor beta chain under discussion was sequenced for a study of early T cells in non-severe SARS-CoV-2 infection (dated by TCRdb to about 2021). With respect to the entire study: Bulk RNA from unsorted whole blood was used for TCR sequencing, so alpha and beta chains could not be paired.

To note about this clonotype: The antigen this receptor binds is unknown. No much larger clonotype is one base removed from it; base qualities were not supplied.

The method behind the library was 5' RACE. The sequencer listed for this sample is NextSeq 500. Unique molecular identifiers were attached to individual cDNA molecules in the TCR library protocol so that sequencing error and PCR bias could be corrected. TCR alpha and beta chains were both sequenced, and the abundances of alpha and beta sequences in each sample were closely correlated with each other. The source study handled its data this way. Decombinator V4 was used to perform V gene, J gene and CDR3 annotation of TCR sequences. TCRs were defined as expanded if a significant change between any two time points was detected under a Poisson model with p below 0.0001. TCR abundances were normalised to the total number of TCRs sequenced per sample and expressed as counts per million. MAIT TCRs were defined by TRAV1-2 paired with TRAJ12, TRAJ20 or TRAJ33, and iNKT TCRs by TRAV10 paired with TRAJ18. VDJdb, accessed 1 November 2021, was searched for CMV, EBV and SARS-CoV-2 annotated TCRs, with TCRs annotated for multiple antigens excluded. Using fastp trimming at Q25 and MiXCR clonotype assembly, TCRdb reanalyzed the public sequencing data and kept in-frame beta chains. One record per CDR3 amino acid sequence lists the most common genes and DNA. The V and J calls reflect TCRdb's pipeline rather than the authors' work. The sample records some 89,000 distinct CDR3 sequences, approximately 10% of which are singletons. The ten largest account for less than 5.5% of the sample.

The CDR3, from cysteine to phenylalanine, totals 12 residues. CDR3 DNA is the only sequence kept; it has 36 bases, read in frame from the first base. Sequences LGHDT (CDR1) and YNNKEL (CDR2) are obtained from the germline V gene (reference sequence). From V the trimming removes 7 bases and from J it removes 7 bases, while the gene matches leave 4 bases of the junction unaccounted for. This was a case-control study nested in a cohort of healthcare workers in London, UK, who had nasopharyngeal swab PCR tests and blood samples taken every week. Healthcare workers were enrolled in the week of the UK lockdown, from 23 to 31 March 2020, and were followed every week for up to roughly 15 weeks. Overall results and qualifications from the work: VDJdb matching was skewed toward anti-spike CD8 responses and likely underestimated virus-specific expansions by missing private and CD4 specificities.

Sequencing used whole blood, obtained at baseline. This clonotype originated in an adult who was a healthcare worker with PCR-confirmed SARS-CoV-2 infection or an uninfected control (not recorded which). The chain couples TRBV3-1 to TRBJ2-1, with 7 bases in between that match TRBD2. The sequenced DNA is TGTGCCAGCATCAATAGCGGGAATGAGCAGTTCTTC. This gives the protein CASINSGNEQFF.